What follows is one T cell receptor (beta chain) and its context. This clone showed up just once. The antigen this receptor binds is unknown. No base qualities exist here, and no much larger clone lies one base off it. Sorted unstimulated T cells and proliferating T cells recovered from mixed lymphocyte reactions were subjected to TCRbeta CDR3 sequencing. Fresh whole blood from approximately ten HLA-typed healthy donors was used to isolate PBMCs. The library relied on the immunoSEQ multiplex PCR assay. The deep sequencing platform assayed about 91,000 TCR templates per sample. Genomic DNA extracted from sorted T cells was the material used for TCRbeta CDR3 sequencing. Per the original workflow: The R programming language was used for clonal analysis of the TCRbeta CDR3 data. Unstimulated samples were compared with post-reaction CFSE-low samples to define alloreactive CD4+ and CD8+ clones. Regulatory or non-regulatory origin of alloreactive CD4+ clones was assigned by matching sequences to the sorted unstimulated Treg and non-Treg repertoires. The immuneACCESS repertoire file appears here via TCRdb, limited to in-frame rearrangements. These files lack a portion of the clones; in checked studies, under half of the deficit traces to unresolved V genes, and the cause of the others is not known. V, J and clone size were drawn from that table, and D and trimming were deduced from the DNA. The sample records some 81,000 clones, 85% to 95% of which are singletons. The ten largest make up approximately 17% of the sample.

Inclusive of the bounding cysteine and phenylalanine, the CDR3 is 17 residues long. Only the CDR3 DNA is retained, 51 bases long and in frame from the first base. Compared with germline, V lacks 3 bases and J lacks 6 bases; bases without a gene match: 13. Via the germline V gene, CDR1 is MRHNA and CDR2 SNTAGT. The data belong to a study of siplizumab effects on memory and regulatory T cells (dated by TCRdb to about 2019). The study in broad terms: The effect of the anti-CD2 antibody siplizumab on alloreactive T-cell subsets was examined in allogeneic mixed lymphocyte reactions constructed from human PBMCs.

The investigation overall reported the following: No functional confirmation was obtained for the suppressive function of proliferating Tregs from siplizumab cultures. Among mappable alloreactive CD4+ clones, the Treg-derived fraction averaged approximately 69% with siplizumab versus about 27% in control reactions. Because sequences below about 10^-5 frequency were poorly captured, only a minor fraction of alloreactive clones could be mapped to unstimulated subsets. About 75-97% of proliferating CD4+ or CD8+ clones could not be given a naive or memory phenotype. The cumulative frequency of alloreactive sequences traceable to unstimulated CD4+ memory T cells was significantly reduced by siplizumab. Compared with memory T cells, unstimulated naive T cells appeared more diverse, and naive cells seemed to make a substantial contribution to the alloresponse.

The sequenced sample was CD8+ T cells sorted from blood. This TCR derives from a human donor in good health. The chain was built from TRBV6-4 and TRBJ2-3; TRBD1 aligns with 9 central bases. The DNA sequence is given as TGTGCCAGCAGTGAAACGTCTGGGACAGGGAGGGCGGATACGCAGTATTTT. Its translation reads: CASSETSGTGRADTQYF.